This T cell receptor beta chain stems from a study of radiotherapy plus CTLA-4 blockade in lung cancer. Produced via immunoSEQ multiplex PCR; TCRdb's table is partial and in-frame only. The sample holds 95,000 to 150,000 clones, about 87% seen once. Germline V lookup: CDR1 SQVTM, CDR2 ANQGSEA. Deletions cut 7 bases from V and 2 bases from J, with 13 bases between. This CDR3 contains 13 residues. This clone is a singleton in its sample. The source of this sequence is a human donor with non-small cell lung cancer that progressed on radiotherapy plus ipilimumab. The genes are TRBV29-1 and TRBJ2-3; D might be TRBD1 (6 bases). Source: peripheral blood, taken from a patient treated with radiotherapy plus ipilimumab. CDR3: CSGETGNTDTQYF. In DNA form, the CDR3 reads TGCAGCGGGGAGACAGGTAACACAGATACGCAGTATTTT.